This passage covers 30 T cell receptor beta chains from one sample sequenced in a study of blood T cell repertoires in COVID-19. Data came from immunoSEQ multiplex PCR; TCRdb stores just in-frame clones and leaves some out. The sample holds around 200,000 clones, roughly four fifths seen once. Sequencing was performed on peripheral blood. The receptors here all came from a human donor in a cohort sampled during active COVID-19.

The rearrangement links TRBV24-1 to TRBJ2-1; D remains unclear. Germline values: CDR1 KGHDR, CDR2 SFDVKD. This CDR3 spans 11 amino acids. V lost 4 bases, J lost 6 bases, and 3 bases lay in between. The CDR3 protein is CATSDGNEQFF. CDR3 sequence (DNA): TGTGCCACCAGTGACGGCAATGAGCAGTTCTTC.

V usage is TRBV4-1 and J usage is TRBJ1-5, with 8 bases lining up with TRBD1. CDR3 length: 14 amino acids. Per the germline V gene, CDR1 is MGHRA and CDR2 is YSYEKL. J gave up 5 bases and V 6 bases, and 6 bases lay outside the gene matches. The CDR3 reads CASSYDRGDQPQHF. CDR3 DNA sequence: TGCGCCAGCAGTTATGACAGGGGCGATCAGCCCCAGCATTTT.

The chain joins TRBV3-1 (or the pseudogene TRBV3-2) to TRBJ1-1, with 9 bases identical to TRBD1. Per the germline V gene, CDR1 is LGHDT and CDR2 is YNNKEL (reference sequence). V shed 6 bases and J 3 bases; nucleotides not matched to a gene: 5. CDR3 length equals 14 residues. The CDR3 sequence: CASSGDRGYTEAFF. In DNA form, the CDR3 reads TGTGCCAGCAGTGGCGACAGGGGGTACACTGAAGCTTTCTTT.

This clone was observed a handful of times. This CDR3 reads CASSLEGKELFF. CDR3 nucleotides: TGCGCCAGCAGCTTGGAGGGGAAGGAGCTGTTTTTT. This chain joins TRBV5-1 and TRBJ2-2, with D tentatively TRBD1 (5 bases). The CDR3 has 12 residues. The V gene lost 0 bases and the J gene lost 10 bases, with 7 bases spanning the gap. Germline loops: CDR1 SGHRS, CDR2 YFSETQ.

This clone was seen once. The chain recombines TRBV11-2 with TRBJ2-5; 8 bases are a match to TRBD2. Germline V gene data show CDR1 as SGHAT and CDR2 as FQNNGV. V trimming: 4 bases; J trimming: 3 bases; junction bases outside the gene matches: 7. The CDR3 runs to 15 residues. The CDR3 reads CASSWDTGGEETQYF. CDR3 bases: TGTGCCAGCAGCTGGGACACGGGGGGGGAAGAGACCCAGTACTTC.

V gene TRBV19 combines with J gene TRBJ2-7; weak D call: TRBD2 (5 bases). CDR1 LNHDA and CDR2 SQIVND come from the germline V gene (reference sequence). The CDR3 is 13 residues long. The ends were cut back, 3 bases at V and 3 bases at J, with 9 bases in the middle. The CDR3 DNA follows: TGTGCCAGTAGTATTTCCGGGGACTACGAGCAGTACTTC. This codes for CASSISGDYEQYF.

The chain uses TRBV5-1 and TRBJ2-3; D is undetermined. Per germline, CDR1 SGHRS and CDR2 YFSETQ. V lost 0 bases and J lost 6, with 17 bases in between. CDR3 length equals 16 residues. CDR3 nucleotides: TGCGCCAGCAGCTTGGCGTACTACGCGATTTCGGATACGCAGTATTTT. It specifies CASSLAYYAISDTQYF.

The rearrangement uses TRBV3-1 (or the pseudogene TRBV3-2) and TRBJ2-7; maybe TRBD2 (6 bases). Germline V lookup: CDR1 LGHDT, CDR2 YNNKEL (reference sequence). This CDR3 is built from 13 residues. V lost 4 bases to trimming and J lost 3 bases, with 10 bases between them. CDR3 protein: CASSRDLNYEQYF. In nucleotides, the CDR3 is TGTGCCAGCAGCCGGGACTTGAACTACGAGCAGTACTTC.

J is TRBJ2-5 and V is TRBV3-1 (or the pseudogene TRBV3-2), with TRBD1 matching over 11 bases. V was clipped by 2 bases and J by 5 bases; unmatched bases: 10. The V gene's germline CDR1 is LGHDT and CDR2 YNNKEL (reference sequence). The CDR3 is made up of 17 amino acids. CDR3 sequence (DNA): TGTGCCAGCAGCCAACCGCTCGGACAGGGGGCACGGGAGACCCAGTACTTC. It encodes CASSQPLGQGARETQYF.

The chain employs TRBV5-1 and TRBJ2-7; 7 positions agree with TRBD1. Looked up from germline, CDR1 is SGHRS and CDR2 is YFSETQ. The CDR3 extends over 15 amino acids. Trimming removed 3 bases from V and 3 bases from J; junction bases left unmatched: 9. The CDR3 loop reads CASSSQPGQNYEQYF. The DNA of the CDR3 is TGCGCCAGCAGCTCCCAACCGGGACAGAACTACGAGCAGTACTTC.

The genes are TRBV7-2 and TRBJ1-6; 11 bases line up with TRBD1. CDR1 and CDR2 (germline): SGHTA, FQGNSA. This CDR3 is 15 amino acids long. V was clipped by 5 bases and J by 9 bases; unmatched bases: 6. The CDR3 DNA is TGTGCCAGCAGCCCGAGGACAGGGGGCAGTTCACCCCTCCACTTT. Its translation: CASSPRTGGSSPLHF.

The CDR3 here is CASSWTSGGSNEQFF. The CDR3, as DNA: TGTGCCAGCAGCTGGACTAGCGGGGGAAGCAATGAGCAGTTCTTC. The chain joins TRBV11-2 to TRBJ2-1; TRBD2 matches at 13 bases. The CDR3 has 15 amino acids. Per the germline V gene, CDR1 is SGHAT and CDR2 is FQNNGV. V shed 4 bases and J 6 bases; nucleotides not matched to a gene: 3.

This clone was counted between two and nine times. This chain connects TRBV7-9 to TRBJ1-2; 7 bases line up with TRBD1. Per the germline V gene, CDR1 is SEHNR and CDR2 is FQNEAQ (reference sequence). The ends lost 7 bases at V and 6 bases at J; junction bases unmatched: 11. The CDR3 contains 14 residues. In nucleotides, the CDR3 is TGTGCCAGCACAGTGGGGGGACAGACCCATGGCTACACCTTC. Its translation is CASTVGGQTHGYTF.

The chain uses TRBV27 and TRBJ2-7; no definite D call. CDR1 and CDR2 from the germline V gene are MNHEY and SMNVEV (reference sequence). V was trimmed by 5 bases and J by 7 bases, leaving 12 bases between them. CDR3 size: 12 residues. The CDR3 region has the DNA TGTGCCAGCAGTACCTTCACGGGTGAGCAGTACTTC. Its protein product is CASSTFTGEQYF.

J is TRBJ2-5 and V is TRBV12-2; the D call in the table, TRBD1, was not verified against the DNA. TRBV12-2 counts as a pseudogene. The CDR3 has 16 amino acids. For the CDR3, the DNA is TGTGCAAGTCGCCCACCGGGGGGACAGGGCGCAGGGACCCAGTACTTC. Its translation is CASRPPGGQGAGTQYF.

The chain employs TRBV6-5 and TRBJ2-7; possibly TRBD2 for D (7 bases). The germline V gene has CDR1 MNHEY and CDR2 SVGAGI. The length of the CDR3 is 13 residues. V was shortened by 7 bases and J by 4 bases, with 14 bases between the two germline ends. The CDR3 DNA is TGTGCCAGCACCCAGGGGAGGGGATACGAGCAGTACTTC. The encoded protein is CASTQGRGYEQYF.

The genes are TRBV5-5 and TRBJ1-5; 7 bases align to TRBD1. Germline trimming cut 0 bases from V and 0 bases from J; bases unmatched to any gene: 15. CDR1 and CDR2 from the germline V gene are SGHKS and YYEKEE (reference sequence). The CDR3 is 20 amino acids. CDR3 region: CASSLGNYRPGTDSNQPQHF. The CDR3 DNA reads as TGTGCCAGCAGCTTGGGTAACTATAGACCCGGGACAGATAGCAATCAGCCCCAGCATTTT.

For the CDR3, the DNA is TGCAGCGCCCTGACAGGACTCTCCTACGAGCAGTACTTC. It yields the protein CSALTGLSYEQYF. V is TRBV29-1 and J is TRBJ2-7; D is perhaps TRBD1 (6 bases). The CDR3 totals 13 residues. V gave up 7 bases and J gave up 0 bases, with 13 bases separating them. Germline V CDR1 and CDR2: SQVTM, ANQGSEA.

This chain uses TRBV6-5 with TRBJ2-5, with 8 bases matching TRBD1. The CDR3 totals 15 residues. The J segment lost 5 bases and the V segment lost 5 bases, leaving 10 bases of the junction unmatched. The germline gives CDR1 MNHEY, CDR2 SVGAGI. The CDR3 region is CASSTRTGWGETQYF. DNA for the CDR3: TGTGCCAGCAGTACACGGACAGGGTGGGGGGAGACCCAGTACTTC.

The V gene is TRBV6-5, the J gene TRBJ1-2; 9 bases agree with TRBD1. Germline V gene lookup returns CDR1 MNHEY and CDR2 SVGAGI. The CDR3 is made up of 13 amino acids. Trimming took 8 bases from V and 6 from J; bases not matched to a gene: 7. CDR3 sequence (DNA): TGTGCCAGCCGAGCTACAGGGGGCAATGGCTACACCTTC. Its translation is CASRATGGNGYTF.

V and J are TRBV29-1 and TRBJ1-4, with TRBD1 as a possible D gene (5 bases). The germline V and J ends were trimmed by 6 bases and 0 bases, with 14 bases remaining between them. This CDR3 spans 15 amino acids. Looked up from germline, CDR1 is SQVTM and CDR2 is ANQGSEA. The CDR3 DNA sequence: TGCAGCGTATCGGATCCAGGGCCAACTAATGAAAAACTGTTTTTT. Its protein is CSVSDPGPTNEKLFF.

The rearrangement links TRBV15 to TRBJ1-2; D unresolved. This CDR3 contains 13 residues. The V end lost 9 bases, the J end lost 3 bases, and 14 bases lay between the germline ends. The V gene's germline CDR1 is LNHNV and CDR2 YYDKDF (reference sequence). The CDR3 DNA follows: TGTGCCACGGGTGAGCCCGGGGACTATGGCTACACCTTC. Protein product: CATGEPGDYGYTF.

The J gene is TRBJ1-5, the V gene TRBV9, with 8 bases that match TRBD1. The CDR3 consists of 15 residues. CDR1 SGDLS and CDR2 YYNGEE come from the germline V gene. V lost 4 bases and J lost 6; bases outside the gene matches: 9. In DNA form, the CDR3 reads TGTGCCAGCAGCATCGGGACAGGACCGTCTCAGCCCCAGCATTTT. Protein sequence: CASSIGTGPSQPQHF.

This clone was observed once. J is TRBJ2-5 and V is TRBV7-9; 7 bases line up with TRBD1. The V segment lost 3 bases and the J segment 2 bases; nucleotides outside the gene matches: 3. There are 14 residues in the CDR3. The germline gives CDR1 SEHNR, CDR2 FQNEAQ (reference sequence). The CDR3 sequence: CASSFGQEQETQYF. CDR3 bases: TGTGCCAGCAGCTTTGGACAGGAACAAGAGACCCAGTACTTC.

A few counts support this clone. V and J are TRBV19 and TRBJ2-7; 9 positions agree with TRBD1. The ends lost 4 bases at V and 3 bases at J; junction bases unmatched: 10. The CDR3 extends over 16 amino acids. CDR1 and CDR2 from the germline V gene are LNHDA and SQIVND (reference sequence). DNA for the CDR3: TGTGCCAGTAGTACCCTGGGACAGGGTGGTCACTACGAGCAGTACTTC. Translated, it gives CASSTLGQGGHYEQYF.

The genes are TRBV4-1 and TRBJ2-1; 13 bases fit TRBD2. Germline values: CDR1 MGHRA, CDR2 YSYEKL. The V and J ends lost 5 bases and 0 bases, in that order; junction bases with no gene match: 13. This CDR3 region has 20 residues. The CDR3 spells CASSAVPGLAGPSSYNEQFF. DNA for the CDR3: TGCGCCAGCAGCGCAGTTCCGGGACTAGCGGGACCGAGCTCCTACAATGAGCAGTTCTTC.

This rearrangement joins TRBV9 to TRBJ1-2, with D uncertain. CDR1 SGDLS and CDR2 YYNGEE come from the germline V gene. This CDR3 has 16 amino acids. V was cut by 3 bases and J by 7 bases, with 22 bases left in between. The CDR3 spells CASSENQDSWRGGYTF. CDR3 nucleotide sequence: TGTGCCAGCAGCGAAAACCAGGACTCCTGGAGAGGTGGCTACACCTTC.

The CDR3 bases are TGTGCCAGCAGCTTAGGGCGGGTTTACGAGCAGTACTTC. Translated: CASSLGRVYEQYF. This chain uses TRBV11-2 with TRBJ2-7, with a tentative D call TRBD2 (5 bases). The CDR3 loop spans 13 amino acids. CDR1 SGHAT and CDR2 FQNNGV come from the germline V gene. Trimming removed 1 base at V and 4 bases at J, with 8 bases between.

The chain joins TRBV7-9 to TRBJ2-1; D unclear. Trimming took off 7 bases at V and 10 bases at J, with 20 bases between the two ends. The CDR3 runs to 14 residues. The germline gives CDR1 SEHNR, CDR2 FQNEAQ (reference sequence). CDR3 bases: TGTGCCAGCACCTCTCCGGGTCCCACTAACGAGCAGTTCTTC. It is translated as CASTSPGPTNEQFF.

The chain is built from TRBV7-8 and TRBJ1-6, with D tentatively TRBD1 (6 bases). This CDR3 region has 14 residues. Between the trimmed V and J ends, which lost 4 bases and 10 bases, there was a span of 14 bases. Germline values: CDR1 SGHVS, CDR2 FQNEAQ. The CDR3 loop is CASSSTGSGSPLHF. CDR3 DNA sequence: TGTGCCAGCAGCTCCACAGGGTCAGGGTCACCCCTCCACTTT.